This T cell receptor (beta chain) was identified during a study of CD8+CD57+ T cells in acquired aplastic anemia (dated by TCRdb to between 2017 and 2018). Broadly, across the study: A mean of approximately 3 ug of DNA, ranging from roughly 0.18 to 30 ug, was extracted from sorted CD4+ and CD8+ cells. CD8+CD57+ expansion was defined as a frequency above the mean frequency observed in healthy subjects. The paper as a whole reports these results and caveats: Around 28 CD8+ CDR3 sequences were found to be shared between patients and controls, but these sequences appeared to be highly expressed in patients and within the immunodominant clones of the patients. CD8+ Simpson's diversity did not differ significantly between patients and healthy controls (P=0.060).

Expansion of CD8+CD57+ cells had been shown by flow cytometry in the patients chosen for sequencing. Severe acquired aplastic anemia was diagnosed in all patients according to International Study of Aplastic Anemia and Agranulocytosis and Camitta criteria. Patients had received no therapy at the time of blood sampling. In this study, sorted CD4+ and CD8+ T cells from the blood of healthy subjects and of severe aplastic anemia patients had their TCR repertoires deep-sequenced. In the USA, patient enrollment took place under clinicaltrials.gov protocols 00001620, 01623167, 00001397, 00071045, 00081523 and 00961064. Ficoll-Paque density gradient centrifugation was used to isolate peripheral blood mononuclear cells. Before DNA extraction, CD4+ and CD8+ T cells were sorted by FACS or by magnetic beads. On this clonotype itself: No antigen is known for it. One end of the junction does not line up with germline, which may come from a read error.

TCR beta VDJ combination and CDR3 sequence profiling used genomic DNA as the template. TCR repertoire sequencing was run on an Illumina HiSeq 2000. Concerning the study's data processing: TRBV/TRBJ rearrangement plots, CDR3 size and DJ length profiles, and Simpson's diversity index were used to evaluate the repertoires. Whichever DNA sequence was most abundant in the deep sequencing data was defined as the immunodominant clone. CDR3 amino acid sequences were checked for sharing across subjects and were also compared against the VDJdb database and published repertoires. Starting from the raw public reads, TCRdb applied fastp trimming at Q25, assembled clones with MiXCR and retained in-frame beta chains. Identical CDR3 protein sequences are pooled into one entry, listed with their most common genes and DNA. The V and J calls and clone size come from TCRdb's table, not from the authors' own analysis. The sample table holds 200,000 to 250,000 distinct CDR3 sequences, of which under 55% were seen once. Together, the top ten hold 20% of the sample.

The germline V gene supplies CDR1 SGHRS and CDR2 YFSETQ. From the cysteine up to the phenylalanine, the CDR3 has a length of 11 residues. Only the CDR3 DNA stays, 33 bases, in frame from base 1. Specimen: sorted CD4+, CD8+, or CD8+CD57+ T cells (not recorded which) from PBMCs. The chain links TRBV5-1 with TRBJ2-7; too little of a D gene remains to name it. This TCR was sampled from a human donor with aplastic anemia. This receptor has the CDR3 CASRDLWQQYF. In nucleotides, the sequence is TGCGCCAGCAGGGATTTATGGCAGCAGTACTTT.